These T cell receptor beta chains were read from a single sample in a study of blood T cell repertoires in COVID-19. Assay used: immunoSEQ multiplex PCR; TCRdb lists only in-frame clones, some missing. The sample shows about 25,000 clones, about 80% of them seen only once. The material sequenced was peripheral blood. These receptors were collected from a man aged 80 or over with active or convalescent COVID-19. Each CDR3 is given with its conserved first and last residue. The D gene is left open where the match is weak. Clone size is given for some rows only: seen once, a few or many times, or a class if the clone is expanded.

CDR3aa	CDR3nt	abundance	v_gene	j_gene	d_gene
CASSADRGHGELFF	TGTGCCAGCAGCGCAGACAGGGGGCACGGGGAGCTGTTTTTT	.	TRBV7-3	TRBJ2-2	TRBD1
CASSLAGGPSSNEQFF	TGTGCCAGCTCACTAGCGGGGGGGCCGTCGTCCAATGAGCAGTTCTTC	.	TRBV18	TRBJ2-1	TRBD2
CAIGTGGNLDGYTF	TGCGCCATCGGGACAGGGGGAAATCTCGATGGCTACACCTTC	.	TRBV10-2	TRBJ1-2	TRBD1
CASSYDSYSNQPQHF	TGTGCCAGCAGCTACGACAGCTATAGCAATCAGCCCCAGCATTTT	.	TRBV7-8	TRBJ1-5	.
CASGQQANYGYTF	TGTGCCAGCGGACAGCAAGCTAACTATGGCTACACCTTC	.	TRBV28	TRBJ1-2	.
CDSSSPGLETQYF	TGTGACAGCAGCTCCCCGGGACTCGAGACCCAGTACTTC	.	TRBV11-3	TRBJ2-5	.
CASTGQGSYTGELFF	TGTGCCAGTACCGGACAGGGGTCCTACACCGGGGAGCTGTTTTTT	.	TRBV19	TRBJ2-2	TRBD1
CASRDRGETQYF	TGTGCCAGTCGGGACAGGGGGGAGACCCAGTACTTC	.	TRBV2	TRBJ2-5	TRBD1
CASVRDSSGNTIYF	TGTGCCAGCGTCCGGGACAGCTCTGGAAACACCATATATTTT	.	TRBV7-9	TRBJ1-3	TRBD1
CASSLRQGEKLFF	TGTGCCAGCAGCTTAAGACAGGGTGAAAAACTGTTTTTT	.	TRBV11-2	TRBJ1-4	TRBD1
CASSEQVAGGPRF	TGTGCCAGCAGTGAGCAGGTAGCGGGAGGGCCCCGATTC	.	TRBV6-1	TRBJ2-7	TRBD2
CASSPSSGSTDTQYF	TGTGCCAGCAGCCCCTCTAGCGGGAGCACAGATACGCAGTATTTT	.	TRBV4-2	TRBJ2-3	TRBD2
CASSLDGSTGELFF	TGCGCCAGCAGCTTGGACGGTAGCACCGGGGAGCTGTTTTTT	.	TRBV5-1	TRBJ2-2	.
CASSRAGAADTQYF	TGTGCCAGCAGTCGAGCGGGAGCGGCAGATACGCAGTATTTT	.	TRBV7-8	TRBJ2-3	TRBD2
CASSFSTEPGNSPLHF	TGTGCCAGCAGCTTTTCGACCGAACCAGGAAATTCACCCCTCCACTTT	once	TRBV5-5	TRBJ1-6	.
CASSYGTGKGTEAFF	TGTGCCAGCAGTTATGGGACAGGGAAGGGCACTGAAGCTTTCTTT	.	TRBV6-5	TRBJ1-1	TRBD1
CASRRAGEGTDTQYF	TGCGCCAGCAGGAGAGCGGGGGAGGGCACAGATACGCAGTATTTT	few	TRBV5-1	TRBJ2-3	TRBD2
CASSQAQSTDTQYF	TGCGCCAGCAGCCAAGCGCAGAGCACAGATACGCAGTATTTT	.	TRBV4-1	TRBJ2-3	.
CASSTGAEGGYTF	TGTGCCAGCAGCACAGGGGCTGAGGGTGGCTACACCTTC	.	TRBV5-4	TRBJ1-2	TRBD1
CASSPSGTTNTEAFF	TGCGCCAGCAGCCCGTCCGGGACAACGAACACTGAAGCTTTCTTT	.	TRBV5-1	TRBJ1-1	.
CASSTAGRRASDTQYF	TGTGCCAGCAGCACCGCGGGACGGAGGGCCTCGGATACGCAGTATTTT	.	TRBV9	TRBJ2-3	.
CASSEGGQSSYEQYF	TGTGCCAGCAGTGAAGGGGGACAGTCGTCCTACGAGCAGTACTTC	.	TRBV6-1	TRBJ2-7	TRBD1
CASSFRTGGNYEQYF	TGTGCCAGCAGCTTTAGAACAGGAGGGAACTACGAGCAGTACTTC	.	TRBV5-4	TRBJ2-7	.
CAIRTTESDNEQFF	TGTGCCATCAGAACGACAGAAAGCGACAATGAGCAGTTCTTC	.	TRBV10-3	TRBJ2-1	.
CASRRGGTYNSPLHF	TGTGCCAGCAGGAGGGGAGGTACCTATAATTCACCCCTCCACTTT	.	TRBV14	TRBJ1-6	.
CASSPGTSGGTGELFF	TGCGCCAGCAGCCCCGGGACTAGCGGGGGGACCGGGGAGCTGTTTTTT	.	TRBV5-1	TRBJ2-2	TRBD2
CASSPGTGVRDGYTF	TGTGCCAGCTCACCGGGGACAGGGGTAAGGGACGGCTACACCTTC	.	TRBV18	TRBJ1-2	TRBD1
CASSIGQGRVMTEAFF	TGTGCCAGCTCGATTGGACAGGGGAGGGTCATGACTGAAGCTTTCTTT	few	TRBV18	TRBJ1-1	TRBD1
CASSIGTGVTEAFF	TGTGCCAGTAGTATCGGGACAGGGGTCACTGAAGCTTTCTTT	.	TRBV19	TRBJ1-1	TRBD1
CSVMKSGGGSEQFF	TGCAGCGTCATGAAGAGCGGGGGTGGATCGGAGCAGTTCTTC	.	TRBV29-1	TRBJ2-1	TRBD2
CASSFSQGAEAFF	TGTGCCAGCAGCTTCTCACAGGGCGCTGAAGCTTTCTTT	.	TRBV11-2	TRBJ1-1	.
CASCVHSGPYTQYF	TGTGCCAGTTGCGTCCATTCCGGTCCGTATACGCAGTATTTT	.	TRBV11-2	TRBJ2-3	.
CASSPLGQGFGYSNQPQHF	TGTGCCAGCAGTCCGCTGGGACAGGGGTTCGGCTATAGCAATCAGCCCCAGCATTTT	.	TRBV27	TRBJ1-5	TRBD1
CASSLALSSNQPQHF	TGTGCCAGCAGCTTGGCCTTATCGAGCAATCAGCCCCAGCATTTT	once	TRBV5-5	TRBJ1-5	.
CSASHSGRANTGELFF	TGCAGTGCTAGTCACAGCGGGAGGGCAAACACCGGGGAGCTGTTTTTT	.	TRBV20-1	TRBJ2-2	TRBD2
CATSRDRGNNSPLHF	TGTGCCACCAGCAGAGATCGGGGGAACAATTCACCCCTCCACTTT	.	TRBV15	TRBJ1-6	.
CASSQTFLYEQYF	TGCGCCAGCAGCCAGACATTTCTCTACGAGCAGTACTTC	.	TRBV4-1	TRBJ2-7	.